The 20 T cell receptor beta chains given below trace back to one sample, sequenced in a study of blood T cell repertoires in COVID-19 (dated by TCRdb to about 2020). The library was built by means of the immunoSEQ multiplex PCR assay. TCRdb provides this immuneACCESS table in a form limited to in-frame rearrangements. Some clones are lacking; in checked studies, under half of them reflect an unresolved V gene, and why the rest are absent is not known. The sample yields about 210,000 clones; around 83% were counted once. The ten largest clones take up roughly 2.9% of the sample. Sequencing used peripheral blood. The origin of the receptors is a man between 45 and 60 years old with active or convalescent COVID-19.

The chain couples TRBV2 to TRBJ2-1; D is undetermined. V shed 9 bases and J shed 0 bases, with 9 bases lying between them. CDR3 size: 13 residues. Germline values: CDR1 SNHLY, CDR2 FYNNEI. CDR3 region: CASQRSSYNEQFF. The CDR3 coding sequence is TGTGCCAGTCAGAGGAGCTCCTACAATGAGCAGTTCTTC.

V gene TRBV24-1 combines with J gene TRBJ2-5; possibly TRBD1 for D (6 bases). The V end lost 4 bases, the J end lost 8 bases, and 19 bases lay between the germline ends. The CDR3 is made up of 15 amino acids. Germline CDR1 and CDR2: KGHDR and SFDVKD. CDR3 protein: CATSEPGQKRDTQYF. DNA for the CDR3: TGTGCCACCAGTGAGCCGGGACAAAAAAGAGATACCCAGTACTTC.

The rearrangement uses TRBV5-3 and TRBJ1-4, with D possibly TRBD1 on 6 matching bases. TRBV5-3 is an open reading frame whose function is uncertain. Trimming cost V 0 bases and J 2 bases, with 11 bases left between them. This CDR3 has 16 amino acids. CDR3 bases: TGTGCCAGAAGCTTGGCAAGGGGGTCCACTAATGAAAAACTGTTTTTT. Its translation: CARSLARGSTNEKLFF.

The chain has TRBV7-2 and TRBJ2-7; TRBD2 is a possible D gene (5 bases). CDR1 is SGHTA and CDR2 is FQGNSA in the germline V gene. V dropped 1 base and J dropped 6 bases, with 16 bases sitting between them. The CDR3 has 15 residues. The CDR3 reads CASSLVGRGLGEQYF. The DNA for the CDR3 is TGTGCCAGCAGCTTAGTTGGCCGGGGTTTAGGCGAGCAGTACTTC.

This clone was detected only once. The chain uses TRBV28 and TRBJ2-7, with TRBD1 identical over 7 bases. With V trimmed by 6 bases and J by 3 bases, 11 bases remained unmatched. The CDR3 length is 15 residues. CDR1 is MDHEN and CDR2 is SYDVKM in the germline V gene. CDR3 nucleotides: TGTGCCAGCAGGGTACCGGGACAGAGACTCTACGAGCAGTACTTC. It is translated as CASRVPGQRLYEQYF.

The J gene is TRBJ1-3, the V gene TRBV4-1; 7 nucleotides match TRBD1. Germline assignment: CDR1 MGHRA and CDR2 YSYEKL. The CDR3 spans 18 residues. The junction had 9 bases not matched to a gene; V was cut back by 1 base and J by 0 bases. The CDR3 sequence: CASSQGRSRGDSGNTIYF. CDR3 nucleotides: TGCGCCAGCAGCCAAGGGCGTAGCAGGGGGGACTCTGGAAACACCATATATTTT.

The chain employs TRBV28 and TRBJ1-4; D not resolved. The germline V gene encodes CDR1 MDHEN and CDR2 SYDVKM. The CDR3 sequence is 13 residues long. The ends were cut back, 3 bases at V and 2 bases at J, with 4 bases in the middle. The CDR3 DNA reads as TGTGCCAGCAGTTTCCGGACTAATGAAAAACTGTTTTTT. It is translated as CASSFRTNEKLFF. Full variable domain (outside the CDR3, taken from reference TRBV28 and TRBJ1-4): DVKVTQSSRYLVKRTGEKVFLECVQDMDHENMFWYRQDPGLGLRLIYFSYDVKMKEKGDIPEGYSVSREKKERFSLILESASTNQTSMYLCASSFRTNEKLFFGSGTQLSVL.

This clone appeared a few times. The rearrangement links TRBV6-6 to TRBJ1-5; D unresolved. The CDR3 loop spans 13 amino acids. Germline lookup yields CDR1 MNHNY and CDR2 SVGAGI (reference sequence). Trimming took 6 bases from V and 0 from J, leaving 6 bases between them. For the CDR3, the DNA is TGTGCCAGCAGCGGGGTTAGCAATCAGCCCCAGCATTTT. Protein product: CASSGVSNQPQHF.

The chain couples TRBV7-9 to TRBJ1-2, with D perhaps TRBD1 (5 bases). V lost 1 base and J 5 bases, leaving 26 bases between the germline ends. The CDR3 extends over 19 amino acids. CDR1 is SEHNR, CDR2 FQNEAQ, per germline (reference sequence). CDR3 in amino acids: CASSLGPFDRPGYRYGYTF. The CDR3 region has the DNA TGTGCCAGCAGCTTAGGGCCGTTCGACCGCCCAGGGTACCGTTATGGCTACACCTTC.

The CDR3 DNA reads as TGTGCCAGCACCGCCGGGACTAGCCGAGACAATGAGCAGTTCTTC. Translation gives CASTAGTSRDNEQFF. This sequence joins TRBV27 and TRBJ2-1; 9 nucleotides match TRBD2. The V segment lost 7 bases and the J segment 5 bases; nucleotides outside the gene matches: 9. The CDR3 runs 15 residues. Germline CDR1 is MNHEY and CDR2 is SMNVEV (reference sequence).

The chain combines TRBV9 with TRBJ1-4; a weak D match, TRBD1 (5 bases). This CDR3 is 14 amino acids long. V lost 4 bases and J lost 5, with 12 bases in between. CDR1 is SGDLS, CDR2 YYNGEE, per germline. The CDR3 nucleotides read TGTGCCAGCAGCCCGAACTGGGGCAATGAAAAACTGTTTTTT. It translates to CASSPNWGNEKLFF.

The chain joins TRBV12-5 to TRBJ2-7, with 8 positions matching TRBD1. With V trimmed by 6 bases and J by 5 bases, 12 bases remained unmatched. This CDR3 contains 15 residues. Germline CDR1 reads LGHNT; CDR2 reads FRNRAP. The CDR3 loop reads CASGGGVGQGDEQYF. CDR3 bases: TGTGCTAGTGGCGGAGGGGTCGGACAGGGCGACGAGCAGTACTTC.

The CDR3 nucleotides are TGTGCCAGCAGCCCCACGTTGACAGCCTCCTACGAGCAGTACTTC. Its translation: CASSPTLTASYEQYF. The V gene is TRBV7-2, the J gene TRBJ2-7; tentative D call: TRBD1 (5 bases). Trimming took off 5 bases at V and 0 bases at J, with 14 bases between the two ends. Germline-derived CDR1 and CDR2 are SGHTA and FQGNSA. The CDR3 runs to 15 residues.

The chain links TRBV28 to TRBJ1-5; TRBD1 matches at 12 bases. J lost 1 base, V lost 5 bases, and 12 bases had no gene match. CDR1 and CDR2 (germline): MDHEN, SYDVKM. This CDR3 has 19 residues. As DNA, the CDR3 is TGTGCCAGCAGTACTGGGACAGGGGGCTCTCTCTTGAGCAATCAGCCCCAGCATTTT. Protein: CASSTGTGGSLLSNQPQHF.

CDR3: CASSFSRGNYGYTF. DNA for the CDR3: TGTGCCAGCAGCTTTTCCAGGGGGAACTATGGCTACACCTTC. The rearrangement links TRBV7-2 to TRBJ1-2; 7 nucleotides align to TRBD1. Germline CDR1 SGHTA, CDR2 FQGNSA. The CDR3 runs 14 residues. V was pared by 3 bases and J by 2 bases, with 3 bases of the junction left unmatched.

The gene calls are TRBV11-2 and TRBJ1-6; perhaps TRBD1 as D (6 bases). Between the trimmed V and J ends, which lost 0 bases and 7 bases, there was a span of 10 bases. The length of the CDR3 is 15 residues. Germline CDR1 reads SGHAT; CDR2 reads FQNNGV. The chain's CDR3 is CASSLDGGANSPLHF. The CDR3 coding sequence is TGTGCCAGCAGCTTAGATGGGGGGGCGAATTCACCCCTCCACTTT. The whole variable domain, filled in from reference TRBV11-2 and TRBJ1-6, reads EAGVAQSPRYKIIEKRQSVAFWCNPISGHATLYWYQQILGQGPKLLIQFQNNGVVDDSQLPKDRFSAERLKGVDSTLKIQPAKLEDSAVYLCASSLDGGANSPLHFGNGTRLTVT.

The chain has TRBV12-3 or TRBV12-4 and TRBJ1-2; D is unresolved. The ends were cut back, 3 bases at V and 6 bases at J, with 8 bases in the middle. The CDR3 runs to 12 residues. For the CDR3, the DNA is TGTGCCAGCAGTTTGTCGGGAAATGGCTACACCTTC. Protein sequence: CASSLSGNGYTF.

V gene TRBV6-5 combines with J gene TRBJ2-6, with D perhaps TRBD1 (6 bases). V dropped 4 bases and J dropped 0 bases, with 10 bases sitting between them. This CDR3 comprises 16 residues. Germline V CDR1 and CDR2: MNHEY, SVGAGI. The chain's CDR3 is CASSWGRSSGANVLTF. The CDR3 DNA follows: TGTGCCAGCAGTTGGGGGCGGAGCTCTGGGGCCAACGTCCTGACTTTC.

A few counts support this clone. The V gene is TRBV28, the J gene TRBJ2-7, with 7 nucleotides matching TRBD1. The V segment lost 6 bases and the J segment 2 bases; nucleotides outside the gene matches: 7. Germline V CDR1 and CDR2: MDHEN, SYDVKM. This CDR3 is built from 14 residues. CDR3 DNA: TGTGCCAGCAGCTTAGGACAGGCCGCCTACGAGCAGTACTTC. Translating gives CASSLGQAAYEQYF. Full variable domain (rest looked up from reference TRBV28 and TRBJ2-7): DVKVTQSSRYLVKRTGEKVFLECVQDMDHENMFWYRQDPGLGLRLIYFSYDVKMKEKGDIPEGYSVSREKKERFSLILESASTNQTSMYLCASSLGQAAYEQYFGPGTRLTVT.

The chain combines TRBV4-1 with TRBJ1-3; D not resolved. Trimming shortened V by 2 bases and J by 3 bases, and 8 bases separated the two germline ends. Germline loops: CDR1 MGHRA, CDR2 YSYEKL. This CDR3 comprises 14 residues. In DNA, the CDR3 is TGCGCCAGCAGCCAACTCGGGGTTGGAAACACCATATATTTT. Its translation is CASSQLGVGNTIYF.